This T cell receptor beta chain was observed in a study of blood T cell repertoires in COVID-19. As for the study in general: Specimens from acute and convalescent COVID-19 originated in the United States, Italy and Spain. PBMCs, B-cell-depleted T cells, or T cells were the source of the cDNA or gDNA that made up the material.

V shed 6 bases and J 4 bases; nucleotides not matched to a gene: 8. CDR1 MNHEY and CDR2 SVGAGI come from the germline V gene. This CDR3 region has 15 residues. Authors' analysis steps: Estimation of nucleated cell counts was performed using reference gene primer amplification. Using immunoSEQ multiplex PCR, the repertoire was profiled, and TCRdb retains in-frame clones only, with some absent. V and J calls and clone size are given by that table; D and trimming were obtained from the DNA. The sample has roughly 250,000 clones; roughly 86% are singletons. The chain combines TRBV6-5 with TRBJ2-7, with 11 bases matching TRBD1. Specimen: peripheral blood. The TCR sequence derives from a man aged 35 to 55 who had recovered from COVID-19. This CDR3 reads CASRRGQGEVYEQYF. The CDR3 DNA is TGTGCCAGCAGGAGGGGACAGGGGGAAGTATACGAGCAGTACTTC.